Shown below are 9 T cell receptor beta chains from a single sample sequenced in a study of T cell changes during pregnancy in multiple sclerosis. Assay: immunoSEQ multiplex PCR; the TCRdb copy retains only in-frame clones and omits some. Of roughly 22,000 clones listed, approximately 91% were seen once; the top ten hold under 0.75%. Here the sequenced sample was CD4+ T cells from peripheral blood mononuclear cells, taken after pregnancy. The source is a female donor in good health, enrolled as a control in a pregnancy study.

V usage is TRBV6-4 and J usage is TRBJ2-2; 13 nucleotides line up with TRBD2. V lost 5 bases to trimming and J lost 7 bases; unmatched junction nucleotides: 7. The CDR3 is 16 amino acids. Germline-derived CDR1 and CDR2 are MRHNA and SNTAGT. The CDR3: CASSWTSGSNVGELFF. CDR3 bases: TGTGCCAGCAGTTGGACTAGCGGGAGTAATGTCGGGGAGCTGTTTTTT.

The CDR3 spells CASSLVAEKLFF. In DNA, the CDR3 is TGTGCCAGCAGCTTAGTAGCGGAAAAACTGTTTTTT. The rearrangement uses TRBV7-8 and TRBJ1-4; D is undetermined. The CDR3 extends over 12 amino acids. The V and J ends lost 1 base and 8 bases respectively, with 5 bases between them. Germline loops: CDR1 SGHVS, CDR2 FQNEAQ. Full variable domain (remainder filled in from reference TRBV7-8 and TRBJ1-4): GAGVSQSPRYKVAKRGQDVALRCDPISGHVSLFWYQQALGQGPEFLTYFQNEAQLDKSGLPSDRFFAERPEGSVSTLKIQRTQQEDSAVYLCASSLVAEKLFFGSGTQLSVL.

The rearrangement joins TRBV12-2 to TRBJ2-7; the D segment call TRBD2 is taken from the table without a DNA check. TRBV12-2 is given as a pseudogene. This CDR3 spans 18 amino acids. The CDR3 DNA follows: TGTGCAAGTCGCTTAGTTTGTACCTTGCGCCGAAGCTCCTACGAGCAGTACTTC. Its protein is CASRLVCTLRRSSYEQYF.

This chain links TRBV5-6 with TRBJ2-1, with D perhaps TRBD1 (5 bases). V lost 7 bases to trimming and J lost 0 bases, with 11 bases between them. The CDR3 contains 14 residues. CDR1 SGHDT and CDR2 YYEEEE come from the germline V gene. In DNA, the CDR3 is TGTGCCAGCTTTAGGGGCAGCTCCTACAATGAGCAGTTCTTC. Amino acids: CASFRGSSYNEQFF.

The CDR3 sequence is CASSMRRPGLAGEGYEQYF. The CDR3 DNA reads TGTGCCAGTAGTATGCGGCGACCGGGACTAGCGGGAGAAGGCTACGAGCAGTACTTC. The chain employs TRBV19 and TRBJ2-7, with 14 positions matching TRBD2. Germline CDR1 reads LNHDA; CDR2 reads SQIVND (reference sequence). V was clipped by 3 bases and J by 3 bases; unmatched bases: 13. The CDR3 is 19 residues long.

The chain employs TRBV10-3 and TRBJ2-1; D might be TRBD2 (5 bases). V was trimmed by 5 bases and J by 1 base, leaving 6 bases between them. The CDR3 extends over 13 amino acids. Germline CDR1 ENHRY, CDR2 SYGVKD. CDR3 amino acids: CAISTSSYNEQFF. CDR3 nucleotide sequence: TGTGCCATCAGTACTAGTTCCTACAATGAGCAGTTCTTC.

The chain uses TRBV27 and TRBJ1-1, with TRBD1 identical over 8 bases. V lost 8 bases and J lost 6; bases outside the gene matches: 11. The CDR3 consists of 14 residues. The germline gives CDR1 MNHEY, CDR2 SMNVEV (reference sequence). The CDR3 DNA follows: TGTGCCAGCCGGGTTCGGCAGGGGGCATCTGAAGCTTTCTTT. Its protein is CASRVRQGASEAFF.

This clone was picked up a small number of times. The rearrangement links TRBV27 to TRBJ2-7; perhaps TRBD2 as D (5 bases). V was clipped by 4 bases and J by 1 base, with 14 bases between them. The germline CDR1 and CDR2 sequences are MNHEY and SMNVEV (reference sequence). The CDR3 is 15 residues long. The DNA of the CDR3 is TGTGCCAGCAGTTACGGACTCTCGATGTCCTACGAGCAGTACTTC. It specifies CASSYGLSMSYEQYF.

This clone was recorded only once. The chain joins TRBV13 to TRBJ1-2; D not resolved. This CDR3 region has 13 residues. Germline CDR1 reads PRHDT; CDR2 reads FYEKMQ (reference sequence). Trimming pared 5 bases from V and 4 bases from J, leaving 11 bases between. The CDR3 nucleotides read TGTGCCAGCAGCCTCCTTGGAGGCTATGGCTACACCTTC. It specifies CASSLLGGYGYTF.